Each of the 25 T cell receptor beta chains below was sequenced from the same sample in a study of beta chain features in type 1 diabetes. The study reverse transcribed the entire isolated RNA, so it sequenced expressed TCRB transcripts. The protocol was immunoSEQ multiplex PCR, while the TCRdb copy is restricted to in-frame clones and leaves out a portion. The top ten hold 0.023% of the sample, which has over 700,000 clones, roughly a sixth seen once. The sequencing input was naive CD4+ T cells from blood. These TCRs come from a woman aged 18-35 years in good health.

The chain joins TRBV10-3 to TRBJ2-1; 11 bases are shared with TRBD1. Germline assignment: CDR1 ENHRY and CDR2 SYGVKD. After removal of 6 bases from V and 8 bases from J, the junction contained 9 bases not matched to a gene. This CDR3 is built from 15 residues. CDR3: CAISPRDRGGYEQFF. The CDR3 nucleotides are TGTGCCATCAGCCCCCGGGACAGGGGGGGATATGAGCAGTTCTTC.

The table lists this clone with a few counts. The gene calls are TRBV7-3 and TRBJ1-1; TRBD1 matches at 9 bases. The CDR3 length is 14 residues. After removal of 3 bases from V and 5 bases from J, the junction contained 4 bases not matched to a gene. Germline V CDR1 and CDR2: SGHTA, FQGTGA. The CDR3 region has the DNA TGTGCCAGCAGCTTTGGGACAGGGAGGACTGAAGCTTTCTTT. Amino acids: CASSFGTGRTEAFF.

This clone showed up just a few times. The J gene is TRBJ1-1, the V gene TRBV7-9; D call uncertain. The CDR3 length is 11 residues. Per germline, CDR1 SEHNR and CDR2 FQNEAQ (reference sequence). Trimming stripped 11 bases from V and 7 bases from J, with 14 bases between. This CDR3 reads CASRVGVEAFF. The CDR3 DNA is TGTGCCTCGCGGGTCGGAGTTGAAGCTTTCTTT.

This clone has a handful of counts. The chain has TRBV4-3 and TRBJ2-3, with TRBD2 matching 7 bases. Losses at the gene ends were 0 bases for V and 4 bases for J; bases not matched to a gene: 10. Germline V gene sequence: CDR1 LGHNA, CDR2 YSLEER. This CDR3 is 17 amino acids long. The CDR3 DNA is TGCGCCAGCAGCCAAGATTTCAGGGCGGGAGCGGCAGATACGCAGTATTTT. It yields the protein CASSQDFRAGAADTQYF.

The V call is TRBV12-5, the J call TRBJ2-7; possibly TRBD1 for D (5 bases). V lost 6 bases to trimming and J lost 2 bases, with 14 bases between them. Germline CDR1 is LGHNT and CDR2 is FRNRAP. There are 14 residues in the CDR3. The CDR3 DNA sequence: TGTGCTAGTGGACACATCAGGGCCGCCTACGAGCAGTACTTC. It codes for CASGHIRAAYEQYF.

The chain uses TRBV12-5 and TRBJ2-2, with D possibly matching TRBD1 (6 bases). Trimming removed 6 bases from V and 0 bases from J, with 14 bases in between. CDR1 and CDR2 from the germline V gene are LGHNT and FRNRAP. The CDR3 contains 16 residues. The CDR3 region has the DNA TGTGCTAGTGGCTTATCACAGGGCCCGAACACCGGGGAGCTGTTTTTT. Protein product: CASGLSQGPNTGELFF.

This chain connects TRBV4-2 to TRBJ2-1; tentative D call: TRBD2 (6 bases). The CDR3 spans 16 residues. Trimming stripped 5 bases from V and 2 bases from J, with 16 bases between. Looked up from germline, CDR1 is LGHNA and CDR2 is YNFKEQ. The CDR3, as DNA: TGTGCCAGCAGCGCCTACGGGAGCTTTGCCTACAATGAGCAGTTCTTC. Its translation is CASSAYGSFAYNEQFF.

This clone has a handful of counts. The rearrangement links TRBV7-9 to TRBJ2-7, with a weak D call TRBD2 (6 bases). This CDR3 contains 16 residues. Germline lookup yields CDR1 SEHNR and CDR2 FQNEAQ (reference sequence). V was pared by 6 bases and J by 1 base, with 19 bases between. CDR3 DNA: TGTGCCAGCAGAACCGACGGAGGGCCCGAGTCCTACGAGCAGTACTTC. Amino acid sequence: CASRTDGGPESYEQYF.

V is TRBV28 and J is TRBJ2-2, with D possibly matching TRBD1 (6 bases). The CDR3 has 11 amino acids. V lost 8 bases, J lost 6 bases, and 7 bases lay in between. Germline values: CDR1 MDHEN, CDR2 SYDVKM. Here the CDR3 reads CASEGAGELFF. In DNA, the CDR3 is TGTGCCAGCGAGGGGGCCGGGGAGCTGTTTTTT.

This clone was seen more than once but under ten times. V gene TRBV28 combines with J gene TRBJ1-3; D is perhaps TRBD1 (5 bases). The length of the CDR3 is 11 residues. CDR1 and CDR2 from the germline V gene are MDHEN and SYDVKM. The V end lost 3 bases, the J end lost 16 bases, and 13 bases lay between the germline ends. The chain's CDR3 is CASSLGGRRYF. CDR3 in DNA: TGTGCCAGCAGTTTGGGGGGTCGGAGGTATTTT.

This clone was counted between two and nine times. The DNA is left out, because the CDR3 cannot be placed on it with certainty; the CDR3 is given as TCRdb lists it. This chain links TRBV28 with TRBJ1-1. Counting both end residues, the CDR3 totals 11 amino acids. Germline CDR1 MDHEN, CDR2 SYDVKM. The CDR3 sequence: CASSFAGGTFF.

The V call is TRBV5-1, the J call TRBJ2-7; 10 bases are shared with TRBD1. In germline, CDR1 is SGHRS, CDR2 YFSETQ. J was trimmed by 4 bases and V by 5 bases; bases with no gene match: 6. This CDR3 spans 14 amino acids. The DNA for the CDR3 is TGCGCCAGCAGTCCGGGACAGGGGATTTACGAGCAGTACTTC. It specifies CASSPGQGIYEQYF.

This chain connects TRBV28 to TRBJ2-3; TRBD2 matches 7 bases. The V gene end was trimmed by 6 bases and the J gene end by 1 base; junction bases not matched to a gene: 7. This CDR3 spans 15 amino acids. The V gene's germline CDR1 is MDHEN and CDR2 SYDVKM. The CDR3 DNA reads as TGTGCCAGCAGGGGAGGGCCTAGCGGCACAGATACGCAGTATTTT. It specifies CASRGGPSGTDTQYF.

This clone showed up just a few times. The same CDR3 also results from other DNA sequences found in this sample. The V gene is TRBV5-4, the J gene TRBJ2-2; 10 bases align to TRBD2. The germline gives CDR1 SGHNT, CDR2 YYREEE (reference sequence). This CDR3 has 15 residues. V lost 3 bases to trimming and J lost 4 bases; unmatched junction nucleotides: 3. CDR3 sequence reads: CASSYGTSVTGELFF. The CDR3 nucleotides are TGTGCCAGCAGCTACGGGACTAGCGTCACCGGGGAGCTGTTTTTT.

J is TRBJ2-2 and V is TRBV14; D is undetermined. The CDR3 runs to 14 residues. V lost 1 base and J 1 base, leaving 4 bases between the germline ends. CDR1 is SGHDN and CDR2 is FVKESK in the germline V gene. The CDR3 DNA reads TGTGCCAGCAGCCAAGTTCAGAACACCGGGGAGCTGTTTTTT. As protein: CASSQVQNTGELFF.

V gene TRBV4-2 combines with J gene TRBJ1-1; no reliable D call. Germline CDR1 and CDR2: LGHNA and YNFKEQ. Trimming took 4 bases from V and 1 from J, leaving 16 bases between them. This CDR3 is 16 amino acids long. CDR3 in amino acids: CASSLNPGMGNTEAFF. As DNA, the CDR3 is TGTGCCAGCAGCCTAAATCCCGGGATGGGGAACACTGAAGCTTTCTTT.

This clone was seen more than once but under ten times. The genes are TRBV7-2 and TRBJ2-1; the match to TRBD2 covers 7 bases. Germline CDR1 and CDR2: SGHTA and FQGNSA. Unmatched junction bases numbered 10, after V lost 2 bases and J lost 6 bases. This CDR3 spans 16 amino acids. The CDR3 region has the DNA TGTGCCAGCAGCTTATGGGGTAGCGGGCTTACCAATGAGCAGTTCTTC. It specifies CASSLWGSGLTNEQFF. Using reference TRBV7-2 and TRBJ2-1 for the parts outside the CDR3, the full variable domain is GAGVSQSPSNKVTEKGKDVELRCDPISGHTALYWYRQSLGQGLEFLIYFQGNSAPDKSGLPSDRFSAERTGGSVSTLTIQRTQQEDSAVYLCASSLWGSGLTNEQFFGPGTRLTVL.

CDR3 sequence (DNA): TGTGCCAGCAGGTCTAGCGGAGGCACAGATACGCAGTATTTT. It is translated as CASRSSGGTDTQYF. This chain joins TRBV6-5 and TRBJ2-3, with 7 bases that match TRBD2. After removal of 6 bases from V and 1 base from J, the junction contained 4 bases not matched to a gene. Per germline, CDR1 MNHEY and CDR2 SVGAGI. This CDR3 has 14 residues.

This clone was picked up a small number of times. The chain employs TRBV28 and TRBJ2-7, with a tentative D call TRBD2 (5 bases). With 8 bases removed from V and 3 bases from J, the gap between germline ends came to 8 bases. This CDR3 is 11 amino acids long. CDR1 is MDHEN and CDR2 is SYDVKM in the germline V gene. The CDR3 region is CASGLRYEQYF. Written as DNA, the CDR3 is TGTGCCAGCGGACTTCGCTACGAGCAGTACTTC.

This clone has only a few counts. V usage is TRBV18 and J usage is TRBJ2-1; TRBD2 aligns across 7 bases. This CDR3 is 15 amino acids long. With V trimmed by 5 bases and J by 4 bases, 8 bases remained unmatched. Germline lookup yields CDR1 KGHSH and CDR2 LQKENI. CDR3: CASSLSSGEYNEQFF. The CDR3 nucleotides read TGTGCCAGCTCATTATCTAGCGGAGAATACAATGAGCAGTTCTTC.

CDR3 DNA: TGTGCCAGCAGTAAAGCAGGCACCTCCTACGAGCAGTACTTC. Translating gives CASSKAGTSYEQYF. The rearrangement links TRBV28 to TRBJ2-7, with no clear D. Germline V gene sequence: CDR1 MDHEN, CDR2 SYDVKM. The V end lost 5 bases, the J end lost 0 bases, and 11 bases lay between the germline ends. The CDR3 runs to 14 residues.

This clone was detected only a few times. The CDR3 coding sequence is TGTGCCACATCCGGGACTAGCGGGAGAGTAACCGGGGAGCTGTTTTTT. This sequence encodes CATSGTSGRVTGELFF. The chain uses TRBV10-3 and TRBJ2-2; 14 bases are a match to TRBD2. This CDR3 region has 16 residues. After removal of 10 bases from V and 5 bases from J, the junction contained 9 bases not matched to a gene. Germline V gene data show CDR1 as ENHRY and CDR2 as SYGVKD.

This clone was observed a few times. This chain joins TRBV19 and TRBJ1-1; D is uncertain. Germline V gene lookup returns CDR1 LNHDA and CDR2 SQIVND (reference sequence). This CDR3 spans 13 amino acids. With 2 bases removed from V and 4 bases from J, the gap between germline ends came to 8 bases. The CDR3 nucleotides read TGTGCCAGTAGTATAAACCGCGCCACTGAAGCTTTCTTT. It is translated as CASSINRATEAFF. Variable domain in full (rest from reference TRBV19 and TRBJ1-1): DGGITQSPKYLFRKEGQNVTLSCEQNLNHDAMYWYRQDPGQGLRLIYYSQIVNDFQKGDIAEGYSVSREKKESFPLTVTSAQKNPTAFYLCASSINRATEAFFGQGTRLTVV.

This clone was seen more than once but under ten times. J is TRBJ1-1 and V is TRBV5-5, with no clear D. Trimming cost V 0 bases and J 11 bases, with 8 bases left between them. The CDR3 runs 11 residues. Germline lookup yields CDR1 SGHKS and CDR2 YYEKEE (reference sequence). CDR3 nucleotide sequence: TGTGCCAGCAGCTTGGGGACTATGGCTTTCTTT. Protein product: CASSLGTMAFF.

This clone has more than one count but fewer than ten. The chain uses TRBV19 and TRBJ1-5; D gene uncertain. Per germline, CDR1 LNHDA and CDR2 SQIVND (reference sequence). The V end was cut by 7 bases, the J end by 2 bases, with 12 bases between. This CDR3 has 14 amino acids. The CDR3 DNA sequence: TGTGCCAGTAAAGTAGGGAACCGCAATCAGCCCCAGCATTTT. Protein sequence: CASKVGNRNQPQHF. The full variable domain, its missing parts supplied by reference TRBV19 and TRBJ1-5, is DGGITQSPKYLFRKEGQNVTLSCEQNLNHDAMYWYRQDPGQGLRLIYYSQIVNDFQKGDIAEGYSVSREKKESFPLTVTSAQKNPTAFYLCASKVGNRNQPQHFGDGTRLSIL.